The T cell receptor beta chain under discussion was sequenced for a study of T cells in localized non-small cell lung cancer. Broader study findings: The greatest T cell clonality was found in uninvolved adjacent lung (higher than in tumor). Heterogeneity remains possible because sequencing was limited to only one tumor region. Researchers found a median approximately 55 of the top 100 tumor clones in adjacent lung. Longer overall survival associated with higher blood T cell density; shorter survival with higher adjacent-lung clonality.

In regard to this clone: Its antigen remains unidentified.

Libraries were prepared by immunoSEQ multiplex PCR; TCRdb keeps only in-frame clonotypes and omits some of them. This table holds just under 30,000 clones, 70% to 90% found once. This receptor was taken from a woman aged 40-75 years with stage I lung adenocarcinoma. Sequencing was performed on peripheral blood, taken before any cancer treatment.

The CDR3 DNA sequence: TGCGCCAGCAGATGGACAGCTTTAAGCTCCTACGAGCAGTACTTC. Translated, it gives CASRWTALSSYEQYF. This sequence joins TRBV10-2 and TRBJ2-7, with TRBD1 as a possible D gene (6 bases). Germline V gene data show CDR1 as WSHSY and CDR2 as SAAADI. The CDR3 is 15 amino acids. V was pared by 6 bases and J by 0 bases, with 15 bases between.